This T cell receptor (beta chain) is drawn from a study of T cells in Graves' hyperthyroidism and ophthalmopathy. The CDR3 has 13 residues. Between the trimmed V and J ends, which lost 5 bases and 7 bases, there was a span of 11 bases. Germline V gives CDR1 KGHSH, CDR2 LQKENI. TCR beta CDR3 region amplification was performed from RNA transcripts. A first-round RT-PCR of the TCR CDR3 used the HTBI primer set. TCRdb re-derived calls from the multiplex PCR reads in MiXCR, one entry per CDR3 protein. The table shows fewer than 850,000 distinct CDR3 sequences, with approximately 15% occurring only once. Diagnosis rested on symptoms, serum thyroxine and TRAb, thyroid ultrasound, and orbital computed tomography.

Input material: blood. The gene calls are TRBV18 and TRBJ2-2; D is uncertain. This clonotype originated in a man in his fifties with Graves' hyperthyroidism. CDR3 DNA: TGTGCCAGCTCAGCGACGTTGAACGGGGAGCTGTTTTTT. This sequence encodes CASSATLNGELFF.